The 29 T cell receptor beta chains reported below all come from one sample, sequenced in a study of cytomegalovirus exposure and HLA in healthy donors. PCR employed 60 Vbeta and 13 Jbeta primers. Using immunoSEQ multiplex PCR, the repertoire was profiled, and TCRdb retains in-frame clones only, with some absent. There are around 71,000 clones in the sample; around 60% occur only once, and around 5% lies in the top ten. Sample: PBMCs. The receptors come from a man under 40 in good health and CMV-seropositive.

This clone was seen a few times. The chain couples TRBV5-6 to TRBJ2-7; 8 bases fit TRBD1. V lost 0 bases, J lost 4 bases, and 9 bases stayed unmatched. Germline assignment: CDR1 SGHDT and CDR2 YYEEEE. The CDR3 covers 16 residues. CDR3 amino acids: CASSLVSGQVRYEQYF. The CDR3 nucleotides are TGTGCCAGCAGCTTGGTCTCGGGACAGGTGAGGTACGAGCAGTACTTC.

The genes are TRBV4-2 and TRBJ2-3; D possibly corresponds to TRBD2 (6 bases). V lost 3 bases and J 0 bases, leaving 13 bases between the germline ends. Germline lookup yields CDR1 LGHNA and CDR2 YNFKEQ. There are 16 residues in the CDR3. The CDR3 protein is CASSQFGGVSTDTQYF. For the CDR3, the DNA is TGTGCCAGCAGCCAGTTTGGAGGGGTTAGCACAGATACGCAGTATTTT.

The chain has TRBV28 and TRBJ2-4; D might be TRBD1 (5 bases). Germline-derived CDR1 and CDR2 are MDHEN and SYDVKM. V was shortened by 6 bases and J by 6 bases, with 12 bases between the two germline ends. This CDR3 spans 13 amino acids. The CDR3 is CASRDSTLNIQYF. DNA for the CDR3: TGTGCCAGCAGAGACAGTACTCTAAACATTCAGTACTTC.

This clone has just a few counts. The chain joins TRBV9 to TRBJ2-3, with 9 bases fitting TRBD2. The CDR3 consists of 15 residues. After removal of 3 bases from V and 2 bases from J, the junction contained 4 bases not matched to a gene. Germline CDR1 is SGDLS and CDR2 is YYNGEE. The chain's CDR3 is CASSASGRFTDTQYF. CDR3 in DNA: TGTGCCAGCAGCGCAAGCGGGAGGTTCACAGATACGCAGTATTTT.

This sequence joins TRBV10-3 and TRBJ1-2; possibly TRBD1 for D (6 bases). The CDR3 contains 13 residues. V lost 8 bases and J lost 8, with 18 bases in between. Germline assignment: CDR1 ENHRY and CDR2 SYGVKD. The CDR3 spells CAIESGLDSGYTF. CDR3 coding DNA: TGTGCCATCGAATCGGGATTGGACAGCGGCTACACCTTC.

This clone turned up a few times. This chain joins TRBV29-1 and TRBJ1-4; D gene unclear. CDR3 length: 11 residues. Per germline, CDR1 SQVTM and CDR2 ANQGSEA. Trimming removed 3 bases at V and 17 bases at J, with 16 bases between. CDR3: CSVEGSDSRFF. In nucleotides, the CDR3 is TGCAGCGTTGAGGGATCGGACTCCCGTTTTTTT. Full variable domain (outside the CDR3, taken from reference TRBV29-1 and TRBJ1-4): SAVISQKPSRDICQRGTSLTIQCQVDSQVTMMFWYRQQPGQSLTLIATANQGSEATYESGFVIDKFPISRPNLTFSTLTVSNMSPEDSSIYLCSVEGSDSRFFGSGTQLSVL.

This rearrangement joins TRBV5-6 to TRBJ2-7; 10 positions agree with TRBD1. Germline CDR1 is SGHDT and CDR2 is YYEEEE. Unmatched junction bases numbered 7, after V lost 4 bases and J lost 3 bases. CDR3 length: 15 residues. As DNA, the CDR3 is TGTGCCAGCAGCACACGGGGACAGGGGCTCTACGAGCAGTACTTC. It specifies CASSTRGQGLYEQYF.

The chain employs TRBV2 and TRBJ2-1, with 8 bases lining up with TRBD1. Per the germline V gene, CDR1 is SNHLY and CDR2 is FYNNEI. The junction had 10 bases not matched to a gene; V was cut back by 9 bases and J by 9 bases. This CDR3 is built from 13 residues. The CDR3: CASSETGALEQFF. Here the CDR3 DNA reads TGTGCCAGTAGCGAGACAGGGGCGCTTGAGCAGTTCTTC.

V and J are TRBV25-1 and TRBJ2-1; TRBD2 might be the D (7 bases). From germline, CDR1 is MGHDK and CDR2 SYGVNS. V was clipped by 4 bases and J by 6 bases, with 13 bases between them. The CDR3 spans 14 residues. The CDR3 nucleotides are TGTGCCAGCAGTGTTCCGGGGGGCTTCAATGAGCAGTTCTTC. Its protein product is CASSVPGGFNEQFF.

The chain has TRBV10-3 and TRBJ2-1; TRBD1 aligns across 10 bases. Unmatched junction bases numbered 2, after V lost 6 bases and J lost 9 bases. The CDR3 is made up of 12 amino acids. Germline CDR1 is ENHRY and CDR2 is SYGVKD. The CDR3 nucleotides are TGTGCCATCAGAGGGACAGGGGTTGAGCAGTTCTTC. Translating gives CAIRGTGVEQFF.

The chain links TRBV6-1 to TRBJ1-5, with no clear D. Germline CDR1 and CDR2: MNHNS and SASEGT. The CDR3 has 14 amino acids. V shed 9 bases and J shed 3 bases, with 15 bases lying between them. The CDR3 region has the DNA TGTGCCAGTGCGACTGGAGTCTACAATCAGCCCCAGCATTTT. Its protein is CASATGVYNQPQHF.

J is TRBJ1-4 and V is TRBV25-1, with D possibly TRBD1 on 6 matching bases. There are 16 residues in the CDR3. CDR1 MGHDK and CDR2 SYGVNS come from the germline V gene. V dropped 2 bases and J dropped 7 bases, with 17 bases sitting between them. CDR3 DNA sequence: TGTGCCAGCAGTGAAGATCGCCCAGGGGATGGTGAAAAACTGTTTTTT. Translation gives CASSEDRPGDGEKLFF.

Comments on this clone: A read error may account for a junction end that differs from germline. The rearrangement uses TRBV7-7 and TRBJ2-3, with D tentatively TRBD2 (6 bases). CDR3 size: 14 residues. The germline V gene has CDR1 SSHAT and CDR2 FNYEAQ (reference sequence). CDR3 bases: TGTGCTAGCAGCCAAGATAGGGGAGGAGATACGCAGTATTTT. Protein product: CASSQDRGGDTQYF.

This clone was seen more than once but under ten times. V is TRBV6-1 and J is TRBJ2-6; D might be TRBD2 (5 bases). The CDR3 has 14 amino acids. V was clipped by 2 bases and J by 6 bases, with 8 bases between them. CDR1 and CDR2 (germline): MNHNS, SASEGT. CDR3 amino acids: CASSEQEEANVLTF. The CDR3, as DNA: TGTGCCAGCAGTGAACAGGAGGAGGCCAACGTCCTGACTTTC.

This chain links TRBV6-1 with TRBJ2-2; D gene ambiguous. CDR3 length: 15 amino acids. CDR1 is MNHNS, CDR2 SASEGT, per germline. V was shortened by 1 base and J by 3 bases, with 9 bases between the two germline ends. In DNA form, the CDR3 reads TGTGCCAGCAGTGAAGGGTCAGGTTACACCGGGGAGCTGTTTTTT. Translation: CASSEGSGYTGELFF.

The chain links TRBV10-3 to TRBJ1-6, with unresolved D. This CDR3 spans 15 amino acids. The V and J ends lost 3 bases and 10 bases respectively, with 16 bases between them. Germline V CDR1 and CDR2: ENHRY, SYGVKD. CDR3 nucleotides: TGTGCCATCAGTGACTTCGAGATAGCCGGATCACCCCTCCACTTT. Residues: CAISDFEIAGSPLHF.

This clone was seen more than once but under ten times. The V gene is TRBV27, the J gene TRBJ1-1; D remains ambiguous. Germline lookup yields CDR1 MNHEY and CDR2 SMNVEV (reference sequence). V was shortened by 6 bases and J by 1 base, with 3 bases between the two germline ends. The CDR3 has 11 residues. The CDR3 loop reads CASRRNTEAFF. For the CDR3, the DNA is TGTGCCAGCAGGAGGAACACTGAAGCTTTCTTT.

The chain links TRBV10-3 to TRBJ2-2; 7 nucleotides line up with TRBD2. J lost 2 bases, V lost 5 bases, and 11 bases had no gene match. Germline V CDR1 and CDR2: ENHRY, SYGVKD. The length of the CDR3 is 17 residues. CDR3 DNA: TGTGCCATCAGTAACCGAGTGAGCGGGGTCAACACCGGGGAGCTGTTTTTT. This codes for CAISNRVSGVNTGELFF.

The chain carries TRBV6-6 and TRBJ2-7; TRBD1 agrees at 7 bases. CDR1 MNHNY and CDR2 SVGAGI come from the germline V gene (reference sequence). V trimming: 5 bases; J trimming: 5 bases; junction bases outside the gene matches: 3. The CDR3 length is 12 residues. The CDR3 DNA reads as TGTGCCAGCAGTCCAGACAGGGACGAGCAGTACTTC. It yields the protein CASSPDRDEQYF.

The rearrangement links TRBV6-6 to TRBJ2-7; 9 nucleotides line up with TRBD1. This CDR3 is 16 amino acids long. Germline-derived CDR1 and CDR2 are MNHNY and SVGAGI (reference sequence). V lost 6 bases, J lost 2 bases, and 11 bases stayed unmatched. This CDR3 reads CASRIGGTGITYEQYF. CDR3 nucleotides: TGTGCCAGCAGGATAGGCGGGACAGGGATAACCTACGAGCAGTACTTC.

The J gene is TRBJ2-2, the V gene TRBV6-4, with a weak D call TRBD2 (6 bases). Germline assignment: CDR1 MRHNA and CDR2 SNTAGT. The CDR3 contains 13 residues. Deletions cut 2 bases from V and 6 bases from J, with 7 bases between. Here the CDR3 reads CASSDASAGELFF. CDR3 coding DNA: TGTGCCAGCAGTGACGCTAGCGCCGGGGAGCTGTTTTTT.

This chain links TRBV7-7 with TRBJ2-3, with D perhaps matching TRBD2 (5 bases). V was shortened by 0 bases and J by 2 bases, with 12 bases between the two germline ends. Germline CDR1 is SSHAT and CDR2 is FNYEAQ (reference sequence). This CDR3 is 16 amino acids long. The CDR3 is CASSLARTHITDTQYF. CDR3 bases: TGTGCCAGCAGCTTAGCGAGGACTCACATCACAGATACGCAGTATTTT.

This clone was found once. The chain employs TRBV28 and TRBJ1-5, with a tentative D call TRBD1 (6 bases). Germline loops: CDR1 MDHEN, CDR2 SYDVKM. Trimming shortened V by 6 bases and J by 0 bases, and 21 bases separated the two germline ends. The length of the CDR3 is 18 residues. DNA for the CDR3: TGTGCCAGCAGCCCAGGGGCCCCTAAATTTAATAGCAATCAGCCCCAGCATTTT. This gives the protein CASSPGAPKFNSNQPQHF.

The chain employs TRBV2 and TRBJ2-5; no reliable D call. Germline V gene data show CDR1 as SNHLY and CDR2 as FYNNEI. Trimming took 5 bases from V and 3 from J, leaving 4 bases between them. The CDR3 is made up of 11 amino acids. The CDR3, as DNA: TGTGCCAGCAGTACTGAAGAGACCCAGTACTTC. As protein: CASSTEETQYF.

V usage is TRBV28 and J usage is TRBJ1-1; 8 positions agree with TRBD1. V shed 6 bases and J 2 bases; nucleotides not matched to a gene: 8. The CDR3 loop spans 15 amino acids. Looked up from germline, CDR1 is MDHEN and CDR2 is SYDVKM. The CDR3 sequence is CASRPPGQVNTEAFF. The CDR3 DNA is TGTGCCAGCAGACCTCCGGGACAGGTCAACACTGAAGCTTTCTTT.

This clone has only a few counts. The chain uses TRBV27 and TRBJ2-1; 7 positions agree with TRBD2. CDR1 and CDR2 (germline): MNHEY, SMNVEV (reference sequence). V trimming: 0 bases; J trimming: 5 bases; junction bases outside the gene matches: 4. The CDR3 covers 15 residues. CDR3 DNA: TGTGCCAGCAGTTTATCCCGGGGGGTTAACAATGAGCAGTTCTTC. Translating gives CASSLSRGVNNEQFF.

The chain carries TRBV12-5 and TRBJ2-1, with 9 bases identical to TRBD2. This CDR3 comprises 15 residues. Trimming cost V 0 bases and J 9 bases; bases outside gene matches: 6. The germline gives CDR1 LGHNT, CDR2 FRNRAP. The CDR3 reads CASGLVPSGVAEQFF. The CDR3 region has the DNA TGTGCTAGTGGTTTGGTCCCTAGCGGGGTCGCTGAGCAGTTCTTC.

The rearrangement uses TRBV30 and TRBJ2-1, with TRBD2 matching over 9 bases. V gave up 1 base and J gave up 7 bases; unmatched junction bases: 5. Germline V gives CDR1 GTSNPN, CDR2 SVGIG (reference sequence). CDR3 length: 14 residues. The CDR3 spells CAWSARGGANEQFF. The CDR3 region has the DNA TGTGCCTGGAGTGCCCGCGGGGGGGCAAATGAGCAGTTCTTC.

The chain uses TRBV5-4 and TRBJ2-3, with unresolved D. Germline-derived CDR1 and CDR2 are SGHNT and YYREEE (reference sequence). Deletions cut 6 bases from V and 0 bases from J, with 17 bases between. CDR3 size: 16 residues. The CDR3 region has the DNA TGTGCCAGCACCAAGCGACTCGAGACTAGCACAGATACGCAGTATTTT. It yields the protein CASTKRLETSTDTQYF.